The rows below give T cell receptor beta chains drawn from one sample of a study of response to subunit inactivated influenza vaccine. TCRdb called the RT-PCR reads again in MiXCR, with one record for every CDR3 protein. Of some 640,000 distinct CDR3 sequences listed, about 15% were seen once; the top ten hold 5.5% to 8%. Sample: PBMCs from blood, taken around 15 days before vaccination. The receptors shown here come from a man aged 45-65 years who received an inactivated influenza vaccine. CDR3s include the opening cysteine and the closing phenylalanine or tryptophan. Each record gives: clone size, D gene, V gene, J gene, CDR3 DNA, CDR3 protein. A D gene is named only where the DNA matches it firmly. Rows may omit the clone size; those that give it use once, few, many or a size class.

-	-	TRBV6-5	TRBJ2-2	TGTGCCAGCAGTTACTCTATGGCTTCCGGGGAGCTGTTTTTT	CASSYSMASGELFF
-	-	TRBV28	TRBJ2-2	TGTGCCAGCAGTTTCCCCACGCGGGGTCAAACCGGGGAGCTGTTTTTT	CASSFPTRGQTGELFF
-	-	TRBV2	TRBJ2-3	TGTGCCAGCCACGGGGGCACAGATACGCAGTATTTT	CASHGGTDTQYF
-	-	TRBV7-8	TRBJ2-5	TGTGCCAGCAGCTTAGCGGTTGGGGAAGAGGGTGTAACGACCCAGTACTTC	CASSLAVGEEGVTTQYF
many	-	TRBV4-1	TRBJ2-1	TGCGCCAGCAGCCAAGACCCGCTAGGTGAGCAGTTCTTC	CASSQDPLGEQFF
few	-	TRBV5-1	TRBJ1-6	TGCGCCAGCAGCTACGCCGGCGGGGGCGGGAATTCACCCCTCCACTTT	CASSYAGGGGNSPLHF
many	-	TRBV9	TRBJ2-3	TGTGCCAGCAGCCTGTCGGGAGTGAGGTACACAGATACGCAGTATTTT	CASSLSGVRYTDTQYF
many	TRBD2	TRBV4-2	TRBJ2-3	TGTGCCAGCAGCCCCGGGGGGAGTCGTGTGGCCCTTAGCACAGATACGCAGTATTTT	CASSPGGSRVALSTDTQYF
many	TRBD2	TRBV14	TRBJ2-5	TGTGCCAGCAGCCCATGGACTAGCGGGGGTAACCAAGAGACCCAGTACTTC	CASSPWTSGGNQETQYF
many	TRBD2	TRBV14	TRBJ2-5	TGTGCCAGCAGCCATCCCTCCACACTAGCGAGTCAAGAGACCCAGTACTTC	CASSHPSTLASQETQYF
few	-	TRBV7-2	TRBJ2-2	TGTGCCAGCAGCTTAGCGCTGTCCTGGACTAACACCGGGGAGCTGTTTTTT	CASSLALSWTNTGELFF
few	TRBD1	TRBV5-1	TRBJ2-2	TGCGCCAGCAGCTCCAGGACAGGGTGGAACACCGGGGAGCTGTTTTTT	CASSSRTGWNTGELFF
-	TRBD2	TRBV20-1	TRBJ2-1	TGCAGTCCAGCGGGAGAGGGCTACAATGAGCAGTTCTTC	CSPAGEGYNEQFF
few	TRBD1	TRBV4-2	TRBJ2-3	TGTGCCAGCAGCTACGGACAGGGGGCTTCAGATACGCAGTATTTT	CASSYGQGASDTQYF
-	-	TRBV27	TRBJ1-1	TGTGCCAGCCGCACCGGGACACCCGGGACTGAAGCTTTCTTT	CASRTGTPGTEAFF
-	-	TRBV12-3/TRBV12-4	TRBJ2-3	TGTGCCAGCAGTTGGTACAGGATTAGCACAGATACGCAGTATTTT	CASSWYRISTDTQYF
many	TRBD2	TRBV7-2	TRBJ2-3	TGTGCCAGCAGCGCTAGCGGGAGTACAGATACGCAGTATTTT	CASSASGSTDTQYF
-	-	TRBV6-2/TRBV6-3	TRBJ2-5	TGTGCCAGCGGCGACAGTTATACTTGGGAGACCCAGTACTTC	CASGDSYTWETQYF